This T cell receptor (beta chain) came from a study of T cell repertoires in cytomegalovirus infection. For the study at large: Signatures in public TCR beta sequences pointed to both CMV infection and matching HLA type. Study-wide results and limits: Cumulated frequencies of public TCR beta families served to identify carriers of CMV plus the relevant HLA. The ex vivo response was dominated by HLA-C-restricted CMV-specific TCR beta clonotypes.

Via MiXCR, TCRdb re-called the reads, giving one row per CDR3 protein. In the table there are around 900,000 distinct CDR3 sequences, approximately 31% of which are singletons. Unmatched junction bases numbered 20, after V lost 4 bases and J lost 5 bases. The CDR3 runs to 19 residues. Germline V gene data show CDR1 as SEHNR and CDR2 as FQNEAQ (reference sequence). There are a few counts of this clonotype. The antigen is undetermined. The receptor was isolated from a human donor in good health (CMV status not recorded). Some clones in this sample may be carry-over from other donors' samples. The source was cultured CD8+ T cells from PBMCs, collected from culture after CMV antigen stimulation. The gene calls are TRBV7-9 and TRBJ2-5; 9 nucleotides match TRBD1. In DNA form, the CDR3 reads TGTGCCAGCAGCTGGACAGGGGATTCCGTGGTCAGCGGTGGGGAGACCCAGTACTTC. Encoded protein: CASSWTGDSVVSGGETQYF.